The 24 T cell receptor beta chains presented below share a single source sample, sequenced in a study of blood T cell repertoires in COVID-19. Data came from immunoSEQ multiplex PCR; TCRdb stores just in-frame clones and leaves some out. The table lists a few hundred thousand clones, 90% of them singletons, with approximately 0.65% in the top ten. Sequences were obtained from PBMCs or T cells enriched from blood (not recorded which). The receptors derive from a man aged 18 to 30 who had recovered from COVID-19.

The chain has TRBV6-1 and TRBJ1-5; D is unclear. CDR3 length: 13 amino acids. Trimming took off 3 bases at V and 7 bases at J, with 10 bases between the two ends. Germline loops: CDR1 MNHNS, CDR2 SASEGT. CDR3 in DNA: TGTGCCAGCAGTGATAGAGCGGGACAGCCCCAGCATTTT. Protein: CASSDRAGQPQHF.

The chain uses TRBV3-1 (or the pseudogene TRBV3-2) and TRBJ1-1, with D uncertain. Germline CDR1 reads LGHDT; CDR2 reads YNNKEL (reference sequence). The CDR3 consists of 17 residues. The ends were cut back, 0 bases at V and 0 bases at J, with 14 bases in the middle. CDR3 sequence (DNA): TGTGCCAGCAGCCAAGATCGACAAGGAGGAATGAACACTGAAGCTTTCTTT. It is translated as CASSQDRQGGMNTEAFF.

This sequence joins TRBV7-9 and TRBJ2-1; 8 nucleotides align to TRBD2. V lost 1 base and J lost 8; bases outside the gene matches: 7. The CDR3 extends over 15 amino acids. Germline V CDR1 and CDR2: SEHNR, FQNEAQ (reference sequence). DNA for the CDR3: TGTGCCAGCAGCTTAGTTGGCGGGGGGTATGATGAGCAGTTCTTC. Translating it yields CASSLVGGGYDEQFF.

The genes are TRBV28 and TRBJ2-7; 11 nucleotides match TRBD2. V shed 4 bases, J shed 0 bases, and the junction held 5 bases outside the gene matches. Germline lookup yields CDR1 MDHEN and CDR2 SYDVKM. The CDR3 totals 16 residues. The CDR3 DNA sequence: TGTGCCAGCAGTTCCCGGACTAGCGGGTTCTCCTACGAGCAGTACTTC. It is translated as CASSSRTSGFSYEQYF. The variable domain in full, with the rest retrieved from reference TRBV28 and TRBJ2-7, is DVKVTQSSRYLVKRTGEKVFLECVQDMDHENMFWYRQDPGLGLRLIYFSYDVKMKEKGDIPEGYSVSREKKERFSLILESASTNQTSMYLCASSSRTSGFSYEQYFGPGTRLTVT.

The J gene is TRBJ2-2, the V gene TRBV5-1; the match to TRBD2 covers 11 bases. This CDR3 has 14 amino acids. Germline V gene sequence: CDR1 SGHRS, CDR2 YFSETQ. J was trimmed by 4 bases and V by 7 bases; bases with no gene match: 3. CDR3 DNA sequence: TGCGCCAGCCGGGGACTAGCGGCCACCGGGGAGCTGTTTTTT. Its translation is CASRGLAATGELFF.

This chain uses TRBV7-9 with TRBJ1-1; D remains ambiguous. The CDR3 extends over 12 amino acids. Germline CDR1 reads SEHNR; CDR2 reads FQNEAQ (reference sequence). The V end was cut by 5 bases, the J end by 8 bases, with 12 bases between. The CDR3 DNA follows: TGTGCCAGCAGCACTACCGGGGAGGAAGCTTTCTTT. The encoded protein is CASSTTGEEAFF. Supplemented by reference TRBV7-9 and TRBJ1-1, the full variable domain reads DTGVSQNPRHKITKRGQNVTFRCDPISEHNRLYWYRQTLGQGPEFLTYFQNEAQLEKSRLLSDRFSAERPKGSFSTLEIQRTEQGDSAMYLCASSTTGEEAFFGQGTRLTVV.

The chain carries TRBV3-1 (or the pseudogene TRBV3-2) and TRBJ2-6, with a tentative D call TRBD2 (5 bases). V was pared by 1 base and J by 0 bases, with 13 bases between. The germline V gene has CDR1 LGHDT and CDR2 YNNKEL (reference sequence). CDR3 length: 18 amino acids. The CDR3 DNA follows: TGTGCCAGCAGCCAAGCGGACTGGTTAAGCTCTGGGGCCAACGTCCTGACTTTC. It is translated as CASSQADWLSSGANVLTF.

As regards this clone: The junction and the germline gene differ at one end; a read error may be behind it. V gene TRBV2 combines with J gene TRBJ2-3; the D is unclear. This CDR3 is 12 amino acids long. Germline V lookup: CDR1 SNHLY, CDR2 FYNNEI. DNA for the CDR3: TGTGCCAGCACTTACCCCCCCCCTAGTTTAATTTTT. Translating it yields CASTYPPPSLIF.

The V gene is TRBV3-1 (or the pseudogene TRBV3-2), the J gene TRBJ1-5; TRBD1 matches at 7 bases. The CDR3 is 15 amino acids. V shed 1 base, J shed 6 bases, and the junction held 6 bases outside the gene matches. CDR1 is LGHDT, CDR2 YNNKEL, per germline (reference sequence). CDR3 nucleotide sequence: TGTGCCAGCAGCCAAGGACAGGGCTTGGGTCAGCCCCAGCATTTT. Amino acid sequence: CASSQGQGLGQPQHF.

The CDR3 spells CASRGLAGDEQFF. CDR3 bases: TGCGCCAGCAGAGGACTAGCGGGGGATGAGCAGTTCTTC. The rearrangement uses TRBV10-2 and TRBJ2-1; 13 nucleotides agree with TRBD2. Germline trimming cut 6 bases from V and 8 bases from J; bases unmatched to any gene: 1. The V gene's germline CDR1 is WSHSY and CDR2 SAAADI. This CDR3 region has 13 residues.

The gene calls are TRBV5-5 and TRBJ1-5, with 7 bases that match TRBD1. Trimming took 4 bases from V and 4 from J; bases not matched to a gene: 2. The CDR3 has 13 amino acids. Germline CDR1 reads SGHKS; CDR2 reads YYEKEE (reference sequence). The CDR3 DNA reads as TGTGCCAGCAGCAGGGGACAGAATCAGCCCCAGCATTTT. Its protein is CASSRGQNQPQHF. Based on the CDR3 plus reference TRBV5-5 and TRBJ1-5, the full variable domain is DAGVTQSPTHLIKTRGQQVTLRCSPISGHKSVSWYQQVLGQGPQFIFQYYEKEERGRGNFPDRFSARQFPNYSSELNVNALLLGDSALYLCASSRGQNQPQHFGDGTRLSIL.

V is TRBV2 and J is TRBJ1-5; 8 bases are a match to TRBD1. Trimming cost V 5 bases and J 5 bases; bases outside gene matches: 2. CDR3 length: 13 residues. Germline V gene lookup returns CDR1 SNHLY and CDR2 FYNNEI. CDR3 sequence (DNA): TGTGCCAGCAGTAGCAGGGGGCATCAGCCCCAGCATTTT. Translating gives CASSSRGHQPQHF.

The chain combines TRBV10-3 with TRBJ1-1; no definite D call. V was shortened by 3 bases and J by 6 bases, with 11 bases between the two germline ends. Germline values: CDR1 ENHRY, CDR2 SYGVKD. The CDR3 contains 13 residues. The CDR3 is CAISDLERAEAFF. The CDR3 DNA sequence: TGTGCCATCAGTGATTTAGAGAGGGCTGAAGCTTTCTTT.

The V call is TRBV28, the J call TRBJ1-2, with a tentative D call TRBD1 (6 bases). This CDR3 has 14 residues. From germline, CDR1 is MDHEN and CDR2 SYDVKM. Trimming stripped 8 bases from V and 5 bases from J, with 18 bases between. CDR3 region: CASGGGETIYGYTF. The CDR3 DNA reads TGTGCCAGCGGGGGGGGCGAGACTATTTATGGCTACACCTTC.

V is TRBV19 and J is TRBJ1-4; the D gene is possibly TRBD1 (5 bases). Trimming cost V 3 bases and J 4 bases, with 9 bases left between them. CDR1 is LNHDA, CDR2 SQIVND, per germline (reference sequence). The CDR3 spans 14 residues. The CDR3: CASSIMGGNEKLFF. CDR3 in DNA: TGTGCCAGTAGTATCATGGGGGGTAATGAAAAACTGTTTTTT.

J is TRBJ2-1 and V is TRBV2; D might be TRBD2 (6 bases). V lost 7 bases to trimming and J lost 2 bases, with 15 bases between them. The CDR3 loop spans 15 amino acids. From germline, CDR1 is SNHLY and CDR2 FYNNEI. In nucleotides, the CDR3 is TGTGCCAGCAAGATATACGGGACTGCCTACAATGAGCAGTTCTTC. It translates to CASKIYGTAYNEQFF.

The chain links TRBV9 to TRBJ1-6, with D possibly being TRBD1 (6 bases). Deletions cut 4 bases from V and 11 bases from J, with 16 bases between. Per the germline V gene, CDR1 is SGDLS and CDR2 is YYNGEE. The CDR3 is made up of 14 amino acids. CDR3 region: CASSSVQGLAPLHF. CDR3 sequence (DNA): TGTGCCAGCAGCTCTGTGCAGGGGTTGGCACCCCTCCACTTT.

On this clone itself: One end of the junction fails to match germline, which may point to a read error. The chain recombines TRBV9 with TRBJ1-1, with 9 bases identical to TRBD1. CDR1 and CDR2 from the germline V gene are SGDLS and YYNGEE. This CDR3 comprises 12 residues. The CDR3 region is CASSRPGQGIIF. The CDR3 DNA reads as TGTGCCAGCAGTCGACCGGGACAGGGTATAATCTTT.

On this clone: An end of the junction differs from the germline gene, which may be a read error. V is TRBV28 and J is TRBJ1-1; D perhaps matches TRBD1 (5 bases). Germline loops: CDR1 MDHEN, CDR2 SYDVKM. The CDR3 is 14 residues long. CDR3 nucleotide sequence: TGTGCCAGCAGTTTAGGGGCGAATAACATTGAAGCTTTCTTT. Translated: CASSLGANNIEAFF.

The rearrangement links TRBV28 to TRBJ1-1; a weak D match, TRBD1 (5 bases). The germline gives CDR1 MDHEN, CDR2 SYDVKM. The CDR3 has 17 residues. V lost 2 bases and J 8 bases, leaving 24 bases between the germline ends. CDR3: CASSLPGGLRTGGEAFF. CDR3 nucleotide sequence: TGTGCCAGCAGTTTACCGGGGGGTTTGAGAACTGGGGGAGAAGCTTTCTTT. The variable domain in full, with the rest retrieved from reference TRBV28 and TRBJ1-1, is DVKVTQSSRYLVKRTGEKVFLECVQDMDHENMFWYRQDPGLGLRLIYFSYDVKMKEKGDIPEGYSVSREKKERFSLILESASTNQTSMYLCASSLPGGLRTGGEAFFGQGTRLTVV.

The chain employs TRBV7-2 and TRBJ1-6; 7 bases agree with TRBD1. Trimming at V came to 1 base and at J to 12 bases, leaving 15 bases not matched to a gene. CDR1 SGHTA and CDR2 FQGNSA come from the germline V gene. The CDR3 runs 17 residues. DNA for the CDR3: TGTGCCAGCAGCTTAGTAGCAGGGGGGGGAGCGGGAGGACCCCTCCACTTT. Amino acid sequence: CASSLVAGGGAGGPLHF.

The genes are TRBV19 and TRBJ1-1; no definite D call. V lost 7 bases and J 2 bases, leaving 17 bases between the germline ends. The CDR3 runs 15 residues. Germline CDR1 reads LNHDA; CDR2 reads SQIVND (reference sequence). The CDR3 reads CASTLSGGTNTEAFF. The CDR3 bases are TGTGCCAGTACCCTCTCCGGCGGAACCAACACTGAAGCTTTCTTT.

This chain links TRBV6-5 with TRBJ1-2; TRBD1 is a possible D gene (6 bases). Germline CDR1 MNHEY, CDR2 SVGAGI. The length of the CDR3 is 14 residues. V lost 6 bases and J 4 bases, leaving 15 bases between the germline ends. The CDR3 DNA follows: TGTGCCAGCAGCCAACAGGGTTACGGCTATGGCTACACCTTC. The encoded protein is CASSQQGYGYGYTF.

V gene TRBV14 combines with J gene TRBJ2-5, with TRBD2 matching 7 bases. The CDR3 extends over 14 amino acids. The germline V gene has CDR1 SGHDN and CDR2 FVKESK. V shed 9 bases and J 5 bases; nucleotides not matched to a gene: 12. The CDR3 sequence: CARGGVRDGETQYF. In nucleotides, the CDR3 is TGTGCCAGGGGGGGGGTCAGGGATGGCGAGACCCAGTACTTC.